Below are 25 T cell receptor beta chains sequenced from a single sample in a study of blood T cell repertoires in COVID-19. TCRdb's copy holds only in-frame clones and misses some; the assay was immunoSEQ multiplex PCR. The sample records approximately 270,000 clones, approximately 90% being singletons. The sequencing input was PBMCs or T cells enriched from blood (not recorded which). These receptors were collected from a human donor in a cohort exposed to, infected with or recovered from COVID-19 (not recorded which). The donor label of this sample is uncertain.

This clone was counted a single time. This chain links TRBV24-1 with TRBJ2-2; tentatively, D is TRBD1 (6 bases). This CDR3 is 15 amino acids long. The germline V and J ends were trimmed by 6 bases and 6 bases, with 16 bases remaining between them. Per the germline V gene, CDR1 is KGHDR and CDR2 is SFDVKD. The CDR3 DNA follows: TGTGCCACCAGTTCCACAGAGACAGGTGCCGGGGAGCTGTTTTTT. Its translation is CATSSTETGAGELFF.

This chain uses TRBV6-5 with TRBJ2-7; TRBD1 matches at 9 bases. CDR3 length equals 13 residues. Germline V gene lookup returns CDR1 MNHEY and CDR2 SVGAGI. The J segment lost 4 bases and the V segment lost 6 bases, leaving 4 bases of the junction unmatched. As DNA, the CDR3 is TGTGCCAGCAGGGACAGGGGCGGGTACGAGCAGTACTTC. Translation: CASRDRGGYEQYF.

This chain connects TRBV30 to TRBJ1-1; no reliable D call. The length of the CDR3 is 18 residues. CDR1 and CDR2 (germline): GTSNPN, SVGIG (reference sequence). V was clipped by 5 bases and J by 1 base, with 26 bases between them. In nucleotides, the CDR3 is TGTGCCTGGGGTTTTGGAGGACCGGGCCGGGGAAAGAACACTGAAGCTTTCTTT. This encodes CAWGFGGPGRGKNTEAFF. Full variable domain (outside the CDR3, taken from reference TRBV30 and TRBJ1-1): SQTIHQWPATLVQPVGSPLSLECTVEGTSNPNLYWYRQAAGRGLQLLFYSVGIGQISSEVPQNLSASRPQDRQFILSSKKLLLSDSGFYLCAWGFGGPGRGKNTEAFFGQGTRLTVV.

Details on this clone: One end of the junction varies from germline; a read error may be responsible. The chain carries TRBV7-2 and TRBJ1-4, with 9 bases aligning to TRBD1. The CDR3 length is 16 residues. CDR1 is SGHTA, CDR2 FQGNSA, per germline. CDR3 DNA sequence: TGTGCCAGCAGCTTAGCGCCCGGGACAGGGAATGTAAAACTGTTTTTT. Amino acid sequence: CASSLAPGTGNVKLFF.

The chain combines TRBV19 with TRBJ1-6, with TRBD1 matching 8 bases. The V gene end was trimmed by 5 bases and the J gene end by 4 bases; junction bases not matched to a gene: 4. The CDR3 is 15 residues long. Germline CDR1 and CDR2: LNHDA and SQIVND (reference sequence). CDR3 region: CASSGGQVYNSPLHF. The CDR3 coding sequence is TGTGCCAGTAGTGGGGGACAGGTGTATAATTCACCCCTCCACTTT.

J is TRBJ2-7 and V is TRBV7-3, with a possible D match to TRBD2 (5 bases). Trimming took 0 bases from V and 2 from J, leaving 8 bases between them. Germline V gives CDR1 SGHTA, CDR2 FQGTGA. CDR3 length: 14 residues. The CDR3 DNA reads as TGTGCCAGCAGCTTAACCGGGGTCGCCTACGAGCAGTACTTC. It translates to CASSLTGVAYEQYF.

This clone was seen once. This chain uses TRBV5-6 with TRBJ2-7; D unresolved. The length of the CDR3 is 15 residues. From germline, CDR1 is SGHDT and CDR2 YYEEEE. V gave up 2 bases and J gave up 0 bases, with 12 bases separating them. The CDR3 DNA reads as TGTGCCAGCAGCTTCATGACGGAGAGCTCCTACGAGCAGTACTTC. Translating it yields CASSFMTESSYEQYF.

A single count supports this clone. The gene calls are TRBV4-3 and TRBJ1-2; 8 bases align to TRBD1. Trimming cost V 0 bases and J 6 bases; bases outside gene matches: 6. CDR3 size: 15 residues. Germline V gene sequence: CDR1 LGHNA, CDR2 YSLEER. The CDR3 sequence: CASSQDRGLSNGYTF. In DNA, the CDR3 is TGCGCCAGCAGCCAAGACAGGGGGCTTAGTAATGGCTACACCTTC.

CDR3 bases: TGTGCCACTCGGGGGGGAGCGGCATCCTACAATGAGCAGTTCTTC. This sequence encodes CATRGGAASYNEQFF. The V and J genes are TRBV11-1 and TRBJ2-1; 8 bases align to TRBD2. In germline, CDR1 is SGHAT, CDR2 FQDESV (reference sequence). V shed 10 bases and J 1 base; nucleotides not matched to a gene: 9. The CDR3 has 15 residues.

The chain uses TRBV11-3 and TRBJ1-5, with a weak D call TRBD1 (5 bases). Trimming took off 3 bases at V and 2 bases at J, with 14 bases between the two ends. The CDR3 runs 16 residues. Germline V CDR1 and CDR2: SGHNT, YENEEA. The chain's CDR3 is CASSLGRGGGNQPQHF. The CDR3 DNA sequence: TGTGCCAGCAGCTTGGGCCGGGGGGGTGGCAATCAGCCCCAGCATTTT.

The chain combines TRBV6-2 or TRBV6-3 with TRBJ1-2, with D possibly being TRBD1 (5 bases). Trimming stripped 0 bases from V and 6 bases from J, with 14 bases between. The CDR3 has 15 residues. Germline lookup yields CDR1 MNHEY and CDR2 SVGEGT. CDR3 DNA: TGTGCCAGCAGTTACTCGTATTTCAGGGCCGATGGCTACACCTTC. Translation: CASSYSYFRADGYTF.

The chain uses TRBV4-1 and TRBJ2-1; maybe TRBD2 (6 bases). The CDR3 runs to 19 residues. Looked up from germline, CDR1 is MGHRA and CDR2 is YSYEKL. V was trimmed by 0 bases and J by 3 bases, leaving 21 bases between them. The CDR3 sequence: CASSQEAPLGRRVYNEQFF. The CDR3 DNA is TGCGCCAGCAGCCAAGAGGCCCCACTTGGGAGGAGGGTCTACAATGAGCAGTTCTTC.

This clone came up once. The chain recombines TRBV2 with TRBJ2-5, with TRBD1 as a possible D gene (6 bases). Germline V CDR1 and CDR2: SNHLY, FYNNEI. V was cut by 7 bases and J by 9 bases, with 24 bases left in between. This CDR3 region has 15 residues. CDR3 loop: CASNLKAGASNPQYF. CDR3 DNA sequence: TGTGCCAGCAATCTGAAAGCAGGGGCGAGTAACCCCCAGTACTTC.

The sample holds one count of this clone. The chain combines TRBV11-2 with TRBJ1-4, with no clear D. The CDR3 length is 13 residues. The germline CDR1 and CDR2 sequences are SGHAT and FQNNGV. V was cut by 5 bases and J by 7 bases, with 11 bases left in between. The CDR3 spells CASSPLGSEKLFF. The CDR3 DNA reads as TGTGCCAGCAGCCCCCTGGGGAGTGAAAAACTGTTTTTT.

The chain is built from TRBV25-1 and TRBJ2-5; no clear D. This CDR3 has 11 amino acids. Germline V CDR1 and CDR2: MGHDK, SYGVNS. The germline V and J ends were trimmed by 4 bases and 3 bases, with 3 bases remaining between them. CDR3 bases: TGTGCCAGCAGTGCAGAAGAGACCCAGTACTTC. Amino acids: CASSAEETQYF.

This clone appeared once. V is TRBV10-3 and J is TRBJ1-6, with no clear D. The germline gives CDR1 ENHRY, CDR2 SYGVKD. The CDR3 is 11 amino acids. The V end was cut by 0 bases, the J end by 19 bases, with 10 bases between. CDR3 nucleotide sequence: TGTGCCATCAGTGAGTCGAACAGATTTCACTTT. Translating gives CAISESNRFHF.

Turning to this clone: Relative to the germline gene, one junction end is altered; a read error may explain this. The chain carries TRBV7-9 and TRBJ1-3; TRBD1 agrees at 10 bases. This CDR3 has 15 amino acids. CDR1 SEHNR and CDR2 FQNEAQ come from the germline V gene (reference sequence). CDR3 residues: CASTLGQGAGNTIYF. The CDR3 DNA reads TGTGCCAGCACCTTAGGACAGGGGGCTGGAAACACCATATATTTT.

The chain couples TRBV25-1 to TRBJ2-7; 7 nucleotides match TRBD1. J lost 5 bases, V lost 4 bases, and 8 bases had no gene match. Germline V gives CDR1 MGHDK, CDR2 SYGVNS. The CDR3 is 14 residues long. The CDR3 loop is CASSGYRGTDEQYF. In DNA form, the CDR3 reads TGTGCCAGCAGTGGATACAGGGGAACGGACGAGCAGTACTTC.

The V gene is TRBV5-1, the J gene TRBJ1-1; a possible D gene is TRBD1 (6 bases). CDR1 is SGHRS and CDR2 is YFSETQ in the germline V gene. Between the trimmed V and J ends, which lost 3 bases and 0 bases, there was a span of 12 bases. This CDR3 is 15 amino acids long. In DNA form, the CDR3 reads TGCGCCAGCAGCTCGGACAGAGCCCTGAACACTGAAGCTTTCTTT. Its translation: CASSSDRALNTEAFF.

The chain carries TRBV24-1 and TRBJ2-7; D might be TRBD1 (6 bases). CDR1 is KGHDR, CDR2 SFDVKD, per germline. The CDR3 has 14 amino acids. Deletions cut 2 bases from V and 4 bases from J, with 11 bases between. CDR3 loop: CATSDSQGSYEQYF. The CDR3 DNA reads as TGTGCCACCAGTGATTCACAGGGATCGTACGAGCAGTACTTC.

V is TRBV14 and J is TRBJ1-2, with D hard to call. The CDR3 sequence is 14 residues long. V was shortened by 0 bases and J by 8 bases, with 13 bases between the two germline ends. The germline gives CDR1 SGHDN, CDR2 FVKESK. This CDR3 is CASSQDNQIVGYTF. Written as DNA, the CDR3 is TGTGCCAGCAGCCAAGATAATCAGATCGTGGGCTACACCTTC.

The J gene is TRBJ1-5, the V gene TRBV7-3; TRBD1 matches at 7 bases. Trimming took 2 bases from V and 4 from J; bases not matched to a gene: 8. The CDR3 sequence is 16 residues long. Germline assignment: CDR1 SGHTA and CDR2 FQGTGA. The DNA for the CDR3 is TGTGCCAGCAGCTTACGTACAGGGGTCGTGAATCAGCCCCAGCATTTT. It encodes CASSLRTGVVNQPQHF.

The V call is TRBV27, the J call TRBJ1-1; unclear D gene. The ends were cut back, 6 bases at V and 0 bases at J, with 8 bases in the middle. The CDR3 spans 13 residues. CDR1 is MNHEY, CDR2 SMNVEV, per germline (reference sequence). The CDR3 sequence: CASSLVVNTEAFF. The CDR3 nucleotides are TGTGCCAGCAGCCTCGTCGTGAACACTGAAGCTTTCTTT.

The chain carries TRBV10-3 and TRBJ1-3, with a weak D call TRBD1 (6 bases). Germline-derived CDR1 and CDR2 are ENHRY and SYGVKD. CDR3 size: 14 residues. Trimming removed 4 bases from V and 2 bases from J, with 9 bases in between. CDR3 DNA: TGTGCCATCAGTGCAACAGGGACTGGAAACACCATATATTTT. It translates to CAISATGTGNTIYF.

The CDR3 DNA sequence: TGTGCCATCAGTGAGTCGACGGGACAGGGGACCTACGAGCAGTACTTC. Protein product: CAISESTGQGTYEQYF. The chain employs TRBV10-3 and TRBJ2-7, with 10 positions matching TRBD1. Germline trimming cut 0 bases from V and 2 bases from J; bases unmatched to any gene: 4. Per the germline V gene, CDR1 is ENHRY and CDR2 is SYGVKD. CDR3 length equals 16 residues.